Below, 29 T cell receptor beta chains from the same sample are listed, as sequenced in a study of shared clonotypes between healthy human individuals. Sequenced by immunoSEQ multiplex PCR; TCRdb stores in-frame clones only, minus some. Of 2 million to 3 million clones listed, 80% to 95% are singletons. The source material was naive CD4+ T cells from PBMCs. Subset indicated: CD45RA+ positively selected. The source is a man younger than 30 in good health. Some clones in this sample may be carry-over from other donors' samples.

Note on this clone: At one of its ends the junction is not consistent with the germline gene, which may arise from a read error. The sample has other DNA sequences that encode this CDR3 too. This rearrangement joins TRBV5-6 to TRBJ1-1, with 8 bases that match TRBD1. Per germline, CDR1 SGHDT and CDR2 YYEEEE. This CDR3 spans 13 amino acids. The CDR3 protein is CASRDRVGTEAFF. CDR3 DNA sequence: TGTGCCAGCAGGGACAGGGTCGGCACTGAGGCTTTCTTT.

The V and J genes are TRBV6-6 and TRBJ1-5, with a tentative D call TRBD1 (5 bases). From germline, CDR1 is MNHNY and CDR2 SVGAGI (reference sequence). V lost 6 bases to trimming and J lost 6 bases, with 12 bases between them. This CDR3 spans 13 amino acids. Here the CDR3 DNA reads TGTGCCAGCAGGGAATTCCAGGGTCAGCCCCAGCATTTT. It translates to CASREFQGQPQHF.

J is TRBJ1-2 and V is TRBV28; D is perhaps TRBD1 (6 bases). Trimming took off 6 bases at V and 4 bases at J, with 15 bases between the two ends. This CDR3 is 14 amino acids long. The germline V gene encodes CDR1 MDHEN and CDR2 SYDVKM. In DNA, the CDR3 is TGTGCCAGCAGGACGACAGGAATCCCCTATGGCTACACCTTC. It codes for CASRTTGIPYGYTF.

The V gene is TRBV5-1, the J gene TRBJ1-3; weak D call: TRBD1 (5 bases). CDR1 and CDR2 (germline): SGHRS, YFSETQ. V was clipped by 0 bases and J by 2 bases, with 9 bases between them. This CDR3 is 15 amino acids long. CDR3 region: CASSLGGQTGNTIYF. CDR3 coding DNA: TGCGCCAGCAGCTTGGGCGGACAAACTGGAAACACCATATATTTT.

J is TRBJ2-5 and V is TRBV21-1; TRBD1 reflects the table's D call only, with no check against the DNA. TRBV21-1 is reported as a pseudogene. CDR3 length equals 18 residues. The CDR3 sequence: CASSKARMGQGIMETQYF. As DNA, the CDR3 is TGTGCCAGCAGCAAAGCGAGAATGGGACAGGGGATAATGGAGACCCAGTACTTC.

This sequence joins TRBV29-1 and TRBJ2-3; D is possibly TRBD1 or TRBD2 (6 bases each). The CDR3 length is 15 residues. The V end lost 4 bases, the J end lost 2 bases, and 16 bases lay between the germline ends. Germline V gives CDR1 SQVTM, CDR2 ANQGSEA. CDR3 residues: CSVGLGRDITDTQYF. As DNA, the CDR3 is TGCAGCGTTGGGCTTGGGCGGGACATCACAGATACGCAGTATTTT.

This rearrangement joins TRBV11-2 to TRBJ2-7; tentative D call: TRBD1 (6 bases). The CDR3 runs to 12 residues. Trimming pared 3 bases from V and 6 bases from J, leaving 9 bases between. Looked up from germline, CDR1 is SGHAT and CDR2 is FQNNGV. CDR3 DNA: TGTGCCAGCAGCTTGGACAGCGTCGAGCAGTACTTC. It encodes CASSLDSVEQYF.

This chain links TRBV9 with TRBJ2-7; 8 bases fit TRBD1. CDR3 length: 13 amino acids. Germline-derived CDR1 and CDR2 are SGDLS and YYNGEE. V lost 3 bases and J lost 7; bases outside the gene matches: 6. This CDR3 reads CASSETGAGEQYF. The CDR3 nucleotides read TGTGCCAGCAGCGAGACAGGGGCAGGAGAGCAGTACTTC.

V and J are TRBV5-6 and TRBJ2-3, with no clear D. This CDR3 spans 15 amino acids. V was trimmed by 0 bases and J by 0 bases, leaving 8 bases between them. Germline values: CDR1 SGHDT, CDR2 YYEEEE. The CDR3 loop is CASSLGVRSTDTQYF. The CDR3 DNA sequence: TGTGCCAGCAGCTTGGGGGTGAGAAGCACAGATACGCAGTATTTT.

The genes are TRBV5-8 and TRBJ1-5; the D gene is possibly TRBD1 (6 bases). The germline V gene encodes CDR1 SGHTS and CDR2 YDEGEE. There are 16 residues in the CDR3. V was clipped by 0 bases and J by 4 bases, with 14 bases between them. The CDR3 spells CASSLEGGQGNQPQHF. In DNA, the CDR3 is TGTGCCAGCAGCTTGGAGGGCGGGCAGGGGAATCAGCCCCAGCATTTT.

This clone was seen a single time. The chain carries TRBV5-1 and TRBJ1-2; 7 positions match TRBD1. This CDR3 has 14 amino acids. Germline-derived CDR1 and CDR2 are SGHRS and YFSETQ. The J segment lost 0 bases and the V segment lost 3 bases, leaving 2 bases of the junction unmatched. The CDR3 protein is CASSWGTANYGYTF. The CDR3, as DNA: TGCGCCAGCAGCTGGGGGACAGCTAACTATGGCTACACCTTC.

J is TRBJ2-1 and V is TRBV30; D is unresolved. Trimming took off 7 bases at V and 5 bases at J, with 9 bases between the two ends. This CDR3 is built from 11 residues. Per germline, CDR1 GTSNPN and CDR2 SVGIG (reference sequence). CDR3 protein: CALWTHNEQFF. The CDR3 DNA reads TGTGCCTTGTGGACCCACAATGAGCAGTTCTTC. Drawing the rest from reference TRBV30 and TRBJ2-1, the complete variable domain is SQTIHQWPATLVQPVGSPLSLECTVEGTSNPNLYWYRQAAGRGLQLLFYSVGIGQISSEVPQNLSASRPQDRQFILSSKKLLLSDSGFYLCALWTHNEQFFGPGTRLTVL.

V is TRBV9 and J is TRBJ2-7; 9 bases align to TRBD1. The length of the CDR3 is 13 residues. Germline V gene lookup returns CDR1 SGDLS and CDR2 YYNGEE. After removal of 3 bases from V and 6 bases from J, the junction contained 4 bases not matched to a gene. The CDR3: CASSAGQGIEQYF. In DNA, the CDR3 is TGTGCCAGCAGCGCGGGACAGGGAATCGAGCAGTACTTC.

The chain carries TRBV28 and TRBJ2-7; 8 nucleotides match TRBD1. Germline V gene sequence: CDR1 MDHEN, CDR2 SYDVKM. The CDR3 contains 15 residues. The V and J ends lost 7 bases and 0 bases, in that order; junction bases with no gene match: 8. In DNA form, the CDR3 reads TGTGCCAGCACCCCCCGGGACAGGCTCTCCTACGAGCAGTACTTC. Its translation: CASTPRDRLSYEQYF.

This clone was recorded once. The rearrangement links TRBV7-2 to TRBJ1-5; weak D call: TRBD1 (5 bases). The germline V gene has CDR1 SGHTA and CDR2 FQGNSA. V was cut by 1 base and J by 9 bases, with 10 bases left in between. The CDR3 runs to 13 residues. The CDR3 DNA sequence: TGTGCCAGCAGCTTAGACGCAGGGACGCCCCAGCATTTT. Translated: CASSLDAGTPQHF.

In the case of this clone: In the same sample, other DNA sequences code for this CDR3. This chain links TRBV2 with TRBJ1-5, with TRBD1 matching over 7 bases. This CDR3 is 14 amino acids long. Germline trimming cut 6 bases from V and 3 bases from J; bases unmatched to any gene: 5. Germline V gives CDR1 SNHLY, CDR2 FYNNEI. The CDR3 spells CASSDRASNQPQHF. For the CDR3, the DNA is TGTGCCAGCAGCGACAGGGCTTCCAATCAGCCCCAGCATTTT.

J is TRBJ2-1 and V is TRBV19, with 8 bases fitting TRBD2. The trim removed 6 bases at V and 7 bases at J, leaving 11 bases unmatched. There are 15 residues in the CDR3. Germline V gives CDR1 LNHDA, CDR2 SQIVND (reference sequence). The CDR3 coding sequence is TGTGCCAGTAGAGAAATGGCGGGAGGCCGGAATGAGCAGTTCTTC. Protein product: CASREMAGGRNEQFF.

This clone is a singleton in its sample. The V and J genes are TRBV11-1 and TRBJ2-3; no definite D call. The germline V and J ends were trimmed by 5 bases and 1 base, with 7 bases remaining between them. The CDR3 totals 13 residues. Germline CDR1 reads SGHAT; CDR2 reads FQDESV (reference sequence). The CDR3 sequence is CASSPDRTDTQYF. Here the CDR3 DNA reads TGTGCCAGCAGCCCTGACCGCACAGATACGCAGTATTTT.

The gene calls are TRBV19 and TRBJ2-1; 7 nucleotides agree with TRBD2. CDR3 length: 15 amino acids. Germline loops: CDR1 LNHDA, CDR2 SQIVND (reference sequence). J was trimmed by 4 bases and V by 5 bases; bases with no gene match: 8. The CDR3 DNA follows: TGTGCCAGTAGTTCTTGGGACTACCCTTACAATGAGCAGTTCTTC. Amino acid sequence: CASSSWDYPYNEQFF.

The chain carries TRBV4-1 and TRBJ1-2; TRBD1 might be the D (6 bases). The CDR3 has 13 residues. The V end was cut by 3 bases, the J end by 8 bases, with 13 bases between. Germline values: CDR1 MGHRA, CDR2 YSYEKL. Written as DNA, the CDR3 is TGCGCCAGCAGCCAGGGACATAGGGAGGGCTACACCTTC. Amino acid sequence: CASSQGHREGYTF.

This clone was picked up a small number of times. Additional DNA sequences in this sample encode the identical CDR3. The chain is built from TRBV6-1 and TRBJ1-5, with D tentatively TRBD1 (5 bases). Trimming cost V 1 base and J 0 bases, with 7 bases left between them. Germline V gives CDR1 MNHNS, CDR2 SASEGT. The CDR3 consists of 15 residues. The CDR3 spells CASSEVGVSNQPQHF. The CDR3 DNA reads TGTGCCAGCAGTGAAGTGGGGGTTAGCAATCAGCCCCAGCATTTT.

As concerns this clone: Other nucleotide sequences in the sample specify the same CDR3. The chain joins TRBV18 to TRBJ2-1, with 15 bases identical to TRBD2. Germline CDR1 is KGHSH and CDR2 is LQKENI. Trimming removed 2 bases from V and 4 bases from J; junction bases left unmatched: 0. The CDR3 extends over 16 amino acids. The CDR3 protein is CASSPGLAGGYNEQFF. In DNA form, the CDR3 reads TGTGCCAGCTCACCAGGACTAGCGGGAGGGTACAATGAGCAGTTCTTC.

The V gene is TRBV6-5, the J gene TRBJ2-5; D is undetermined. V lost 6 bases to trimming and J lost 4 bases, with 9 bases between them. The CDR3 runs to 12 residues. The germline gives CDR1 MNHEY, CDR2 SVGAGI. CDR3 in DNA: TGTGCCAGCAGCCCGCTAGGAGAGACCCAGTACTTC. Translating it yields CASSPLGETQYF.

The chain links TRBV25-1 to TRBJ2-1; 10 positions agree with TRBD2. V was clipped by 5 bases and J by 9 bases; unmatched bases: 4. The CDR3 runs to 13 residues. Germline values: CDR1 MGHDK, CDR2 SYGVNS. CDR3 sequence reads: CASSIGTSVEQFF. The CDR3 coding sequence is TGTGCCAGCAGTATAGGGACTAGCGTTGAGCAGTTCTTC.

This chain uses TRBV29-1 with TRBJ2-7; D is perhaps TRBD1 or TRBD2 (6 bases each). This CDR3 spans 16 amino acids. V dropped 6 bases and J dropped 3 bases, with 24 bases sitting between them. Per germline, CDR1 SQVTM and CDR2 ANQGSEA. The CDR3 is CSVDGGHDLPDYEQYF. For the CDR3, the DNA is TGCAGCGTCGACGGGGGACACGATCTACCCGACTACGAGCAGTACTTC.

This clone was picked up a small number of times. Other DNA sequences in this specimen translate into the identical CDR3. The chain couples TRBV28 to TRBJ2-5, with D maybe TRBD1 (5 bases). CDR3 length: 12 residues. Trimming pared 2 bases from V and 4 bases from J, leaving 5 bases between. Germline V CDR1 and CDR2: MDHEN, SYDVKM. In DNA form, the CDR3 reads TGTGCCAGCAGTTTAAGGGGAGAGACCCAGTACTTC. Encoded protein: CASSLRGETQYF. The entire variable domain, with the rest obtained from reference TRBV28 and TRBJ2-5, is as follows: DVKVTQSSRYLVKRTGEKVFLECVQDMDHENMFWYRQDPGLGLRLIYFSYDVKMKEKGDIPEGYSVSREKKERFSLILESASTNQTSMYLCASSLRGETQYFGPGTRLLVL.

This clone was seen a single time. This chain joins TRBV5-6 and TRBJ1-1; 10 positions match TRBD1. The trim removed 2 bases at V and 1 base at J, leaving 5 bases unmatched. The CDR3 totals 16 residues. Germline assignment: CDR1 SGHDT and CDR2 YYEEEE. DNA of the CDR3: TGTGCCAGCAGCTTTTGGACAGGGGGTTGGAACACTGAAGCTTTCTTT. Amino acid sequence: CASSFWTGGWNTEAFF.

The chain carries TRBV7-9 and TRBJ2-7; no clear D. Germline V lookup: CDR1 SEHNR, CDR2 FQNEAQ (reference sequence). CDR3 length: 15 residues. The ends were cut back, 5 bases at V and 6 bases at J, with 20 bases in the middle. The CDR3 nucleotides are TGTGCCAGCAGCCCAAACCGGGTCCCGGGCAGCGAGCAGTACTTC. Translated: CASSPNRVPGSEQYF.

This chain joins TRBV7-9 and TRBJ2-5; the match to TRBD2 covers 8 bases. Unmatched junction bases numbered 8, after V lost 11 bases and J lost 3 bases. CDR1 and CDR2 (germline): SEHNR, FQNEAQ (reference sequence). The CDR3 runs 13 residues. CDR3 nucleotides: TGTGCCCTACTATTTAGCGGGGAAGAGACCCAGTACTTC. It translates to CALLFSGEETQYF.